These 28 T cell receptor beta chains share one sample of origin, sequenced in a study of neurological immune-mediated disorders. MiXCR, applied by TCRdb to the 5' RACE reads, yields one record per CDR3 protein. The profile shows 70,000 to 90,000 distinct CDR3 sequences, 4.5% to 6.5% of them singletons. The sequenced material came from PBMCs. The source is a woman aged 25 to 39 with multiple sclerosis.

This clonotype was counted ten times or more. The chain is built from TRBV19 and TRBJ2-7, with 7 bases that match TRBD2. Germline CDR1 and CDR2: LNHDA and SQIVND (reference sequence). The CDR3 contains 15 residues. The trim removed 3 bases at V and 2 bases at J, leaving 7 bases unmatched. The CDR3 is CASSINAGVAYEQYF. Here the CDR3 DNA reads TGTGCCAGTAGTATTAACGCGGGAGTGGCCTACGAGCAGTACTTC.

This clonotype was seen at least ten times. The chain uses TRBV20-1 and TRBJ2-3, with D possibly matching TRBD2 (5 bases). V lost 6 bases and J 1 base, leaving 14 bases between the germline ends. Germline V gene data show CDR1 as DFQATT and CDR2 as SNEGSKA (reference sequence). This CDR3 contains 14 residues. Here the CDR3 reads CSAKSGEGTDTQYF. The CDR3 DNA reads as TGCAGTGCCAAGAGCGGAGAAGGCACAGATACGCAGTATTTT.

The chain links TRBV18 to TRBJ1-2, with a possible D match to TRBD1 (5 bases). Germline V gene lookup returns CDR1 KGHSH and CDR2 LQKENI. V was trimmed by 3 bases and J by 2 bases, leaving 13 bases between them. The CDR3 sequence is 15 residues long. The DNA for the CDR3 is TGTGCCAGCTCACCCCCCGGCCAGGGCAACTATGGCTACACCTTC. The encoded protein is CASSPPGQGNYGYTF.

In this sample, this clonotype turned up a few times. It may be a read error: a sequence one base away is much more abundant. This sequence joins TRBV5-6 and TRBJ1-6; D ambiguous. Germline V gene sequence: CDR1 SGHDT, CDR2 YYEEEE. V lost 4 bases, J lost 7 bases, and 21 bases lay in between. There are 17 residues in the CDR3. The CDR3 DNA is TGTGCCAGCAGCCTAGGAGTAGGTGGAAAAGTAAATTCACCCCTCCACTTT. It yields the protein CASSLGVGGKVNSPLHF.

This clonotype was counted many times. The chain is built from TRBV20-1 and TRBJ2-5, with no clear D. The CDR3 consists of 14 residues. V dropped 2 bases and J dropped 4 bases, with 14 bases sitting between them. CDR1 and CDR2 from the germline V gene are DFQATT and SNEGSKA (reference sequence). Written as DNA, the CDR3 is TGCAGTGCTAGACCTATTGTAAGGGCAGAGACCCAGTACTTC. Amino acid sequence: CSARPIVRAETQYF.

This clonotype was observed many times. V gene TRBV5-1 combines with J gene TRBJ1-1, with D possibly being TRBD1 (5 bases). Germline V gives CDR1 SGHRS, CDR2 YFSETQ. This CDR3 spans 12 amino acids. Trimming removed 3 bases at V and 8 bases at J, with 11 bases between. The CDR3 DNA sequence: TGCGCCAGCAGCTCGGCAGGGAACGAAGCTTTCTTT. The encoded protein is CASSSAGNEAFF.

This clonotype was observed at least ten times. The gene calls are TRBV9 and TRBJ1-2, with a possible D match to TRBD1 (5 bases). The CDR3 consists of 14 residues. Trimming took 3 bases from V and 2 from J, leaving 11 bases between them. Germline CDR1 is SGDLS and CDR2 is YYNGEE. The CDR3 coding sequence is TGTGCCAGCAGCGCTTCGACAGAGAACTATGGCTACACCTTC. It translates to CASSASTENYGYTF.

V gene TRBV20-1 combines with J gene TRBJ1-5; tentative D call: TRBD1 (5 bases). Trimming left V 6 bases short and J 2 bases short, with 14 bases between. CDR3 length equals 14 residues. Germline V gene sequence: CDR1 DFQATT, CDR2 SNEGSKA (reference sequence). CDR3 DNA: TGCAGTGCGCGAGCAGGAGGGGGCAATCAGCCCCAGCATTTT. Amino acids: CSARAGGGNQPQHF.

This clonotype has a count of ten or more. The chain combines TRBV5-1 with TRBJ1-1, with D possibly matching TRBD1 (5 bases). Germline V CDR1 and CDR2: SGHRS, YFSETQ. The CDR3 is made up of 13 amino acids. Deletions cut 3 bases from V and 3 bases from J, with 9 bases between. CDR3 sequence (DNA): TGCGCCAGCAGCTGGGGGATTGACACTGAAGCTTTCTTT. Translation: CASSWGIDTEAFF.

This clonotype came up many times. The V gene is TRBV20-1, the J gene TRBJ2-5; D gene ambiguous. The CDR3 sequence is 11 residues long. Per germline, CDR1 DFQATT and CDR2 SNEGSKA (reference sequence). The DNA of the CDR3 is TGCAGCGCCTATCGGGAAGAGACCCAGTACTTC. Its protein product is CSAYREETQYF.

This clonotype has a count of ten or more. The chain couples TRBV10-2 to TRBJ1-1; unclear D gene. Trimming removed 3 bases from V and 1 base from J, with 6 bases in between. Germline lookup yields CDR1 WSHSY and CDR2 SAAADI. CDR3 length: 13 residues. CDR3 residues: CASSEPGNTEAFF. CDR3 DNA sequence: TGCGCCAGCAGTGAACCAGGGAACACTGAAGCTTTCTTT.

There are many counts of this clonotype. The CDR3 coding sequence is TGTGCCACCAGTGATGATACCTTTAGGCAGTACTTC. Amino acid sequence: CATSDDTFRQYF. The chain has TRBV24-1 and TRBJ2-7, with unresolved D. The CDR3 runs 12 residues. V lost 3 bases and J lost 9, with 11 bases in between. Germline V gene lookup returns CDR1 KGHDR and CDR2 SFDVKD.

This clonotype appeared a few times. The J gene is TRBJ1-1, the V gene TRBV20-1, with D unresolved. The CDR3 loop spans 13 amino acids. Germline V gene sequence: CDR1 DFQATT, CDR2 SNEGSKA (reference sequence). Trimming shortened V by 7 bases and J by 10 bases, and 22 bases separated the two germline ends. The CDR3 DNA follows: TGCAGTGATAGGGATATCTCAGAAGGTGGAGCTTTCTTT. It is translated as CSDRDISEGGAFF.

The sample holds many counts of this clonotype. The chain recombines TRBV18 with TRBJ2-1; 7 positions match TRBD2. V shed 1 base and J 0 bases; nucleotides not matched to a gene: 3. The CDR3 extends over 16 amino acids. Germline CDR1 KGHSH, CDR2 LQKENI. In nucleotides, the CDR3 is TGTGCCAGCTCACCACTAAGCGGGGCCTCCTACAATGAGCAGTTCTTC. Protein: CASSPLSGASYNEQFF.

This clonotype has only a few counts. The rearrangement joins TRBV3-1 to TRBJ2-7, with 7 bases aligning to TRBD1. The germline CDR1 and CDR2 sequences are LGHDT and YNNKEL (reference sequence). The junction had 2 bases not matched to a gene; V was cut back by 2 bases and J by 1 base. The CDR3 has 14 amino acids. The CDR3 region has the DNA TGTGCCAGCAGCCAACGGGACAGATCCTACGAGCAGTACTTC. Its protein is CASSQRDRSYEQYF.

This clonotype came up many times. The CDR3 is CASRSQSVPYEQYV. CDR3 DNA sequence: TGCGCCAGCAGGTCGCAATCGGTTCCCTACGAGCAGTACGTC. J is TRBJ2-7 and V is TRBV5-1; D not certain. CDR1 SGHRS and CDR2 YFSETQ come from the germline V gene. V lost 5 bases and J 2 bases, leaving 14 bases between the germline ends. This CDR3 comprises 14 residues.

This clonotype was counted ten times or more. The rearrangement joins TRBV20-1 to TRBJ1-2, with D possibly TRBD1 on 6 matching bases. This CDR3 has 13 residues. Germline V gene sequence: CDR1 DFQATT, CDR2 SNEGSKA (reference sequence). CDR3 DNA: TGCAGCGCGGTGGGGGCGGCTAACTATGGCTACACCTTC. It is translated as CSAVGAANYGYTF.

This clonotype was recorded at least ten times. The J gene is TRBJ2-3, the V gene TRBV4-2; D unresolved. Germline V CDR1 and CDR2: LGHNA, YNFKEQ. The CDR3 sequence is 14 residues long. Trimming removed 1 base from V and 7 bases from J, with 12 bases in between. This CDR3 reads CASSQAGGANTQYF. The CDR3 DNA follows: TGTGCCAGCAGCCAAGCTGGTGGCGCGAATACGCAGTATTTT.

In this sample, this clonotype turned up many times. This chain connects TRBV20-1 to TRBJ2-5, with D possibly TRBD2 on 6 matching bases. Germline CDR1 and CDR2: DFQATT and SNEGSKA (reference sequence). V was shortened by 5 bases and J by 2 bases, with 12 bases between the two germline ends. The CDR3 contains 13 residues. The CDR3 is CSAGGAGQETQYF. The CDR3 nucleotides are TGCAGTGCTGGAGGGGCGGGTCAAGAGACCCAGTACTTC.

This clonotype was recorded many times. The chain uses TRBV28 and TRBJ1-5; 7 bases fit TRBD1. Germline CDR1 MDHEN, CDR2 SYDVKM. Germline trimming cut 4 bases from V and 4 bases from J; bases unmatched to any gene: 13. CDR3 length: 17 residues. As DNA, the CDR3 is TGTGCCAGCAGTTCCTCCCGTCGGACAGGCGGTAATCAGCCCCAGCATTTT. This gives the protein CASSSSRRTGGNQPQHF.

This clonotype was detected many times. The chain links TRBV21-1 to TRBJ2-3; TRBD2, the D gene given by the table, was not confirmed from the DNA. TRBV21-1 is recorded as a pseudogene. The CDR3 runs 17 residues. The CDR3 sequence: CASSKGFPAGDTDTQYF. CDR3 DNA sequence: TGTGCCAGCAGCAAAGGTTTTCCAGCGGGAGACACAGATACGCAGTATTTT.

About this clonotype: One base away lies a much larger clone, so this may be a sequencing read error. The genes are TRBV5-1 and TRBJ2-3; TRBD1 aligns across 10 bases. There are 14 residues in the CDR3. The V gene's germline CDR1 is SGHRS and CDR2 YFSETQ. Here the CDR3 reads CSSSLDRGADTQYF. The CDR3 DNA sequence: TGCTCCAGCAGCTTGGACAGGGGGGCAGATACGCAGTATTTT. Full variable domain (outside the CDR3, taken from reference TRBV5-1 and TRBJ2-3): KAGVTQTPRYLIKTRGQQVTLSCSPISGHRSVSWYQQTPGQGLQFLFEYFSETQRNKGNFPGRFSGRQFSNSRSEMNVSTLELGDSALYLCSSSLDRGADTQYFGPGTRLTVL.

This clonotype was seen ten or more times. The chain couples TRBV5-1 to TRBJ2-1; tentative D call: TRBD2 (6 bases). The CDR3 spans 14 residues. In germline, CDR1 is SGHRS, CDR2 YFSETQ. Trimming pared 0 bases from V and 4 bases from J, leaving 8 bases between. CDR3 region: CASSLGDSYNEQFF. The CDR3 DNA reads TGCGCCAGCAGCTTGGGGGACTCGTACAATGAGCAGTTCTTC.

This clonotype was counted at least ten times. This chain links TRBV5-1 with TRBJ2-1; D unresolved. V shed 5 bases and J shed 10 bases, with 13 bases lying between them. CDR3 size: 12 residues. Germline lookup yields CDR1 SGHRS and CDR2 YFSETQ. Written as DNA, the CDR3 is TGCGCCAGCAGTCCTGAACCGATAGAGCAGTTCTTC. As protein: CASSPEPIEQFF.

The chain recombines TRBV19 with TRBJ2-2, with no clear D. Germline assignment: CDR1 LNHDA and CDR2 SQIVND (reference sequence). The V end lost 3 bases, the J end lost 6 bases, and 5 bases lay between the germline ends. The CDR3 runs 12 residues. CDR3 sequence (DNA): TGTGCCAGTAGTATTCAGTCCGGGGAGCTGTTTTTT. Its translation is CASSIQSGELFF.

This clonotype was observed many times. This chain connects TRBV5-1 to TRBJ1-2; D is unresolved. This CDR3 has 14 residues. The V gene lost 0 bases and the J gene lost 2 bases, with 8 bases spanning the gap. Germline CDR1 SGHRS, CDR2 YFSETQ. The CDR3 is CASSLGSGNYGYTF. The CDR3 DNA sequence: TGCGCCAGCAGCTTGGGCTCTGGAAACTATGGCTACACCTTC.

V is TRBV11-2 and J is TRBJ1-5; TRBD1 matches at 8 bases. This CDR3 spans 16 amino acids. Losses at the gene ends were 5 bases for V and 4 bases for J; bases not matched to a gene: 10. CDR1 is SGHAT and CDR2 is FQNNGV in the germline V gene. In DNA form, the CDR3 reads TGTGCCAGCAGCGCCGGGACAGGTCTTCCAAATCAGCCCCAGCATTTT. Encoded protein: CASSAGTGLPNQPQHF.

This clonotype appeared many times. This rearrangement joins TRBV4-1 to TRBJ2-7; TRBD2 aligns across 9 bases. The CDR3 extends over 14 amino acids. V was pared by 0 bases and J by 6 bases, with 3 bases of the junction left unmatched. The germline CDR1 and CDR2 sequences are MGHRA and YSYEKL. The CDR3 sequence: CASSQDQLAGEQYF. In DNA form, the CDR3 reads TGCGCCAGCAGCCAAGATCAACTAGCGGGCGAGCAGTACTTC.